This entry lists 32 T cell receptor beta chains sequenced from one sample in a study of cytomegalovirus exposure and HLA in healthy donors. Amplification used 60 Vbeta primers and 13 Jbeta primers. The repertoire was sequenced with immunoSEQ multiplex PCR; TCRdb's copy has only in-frame clones and lacks some. The table records about 200,000 clones, over 65% of them present only once. Sequenced: PBMCs. The receptor source for this set is a man aged 18-30 years in good health and CMV-seronegative.

This clone was picked up one time. V gene TRBV7-8 combines with J gene TRBJ2-2; 7 nucleotides agree with TRBD1. This CDR3 has 16 amino acids. J gave up 7 bases and V 4 bases, and 12 bases lay outside the gene matches. CDR1 and CDR2 from the germline V gene are SGHVS and FQNEAQ. This chain's CDR3 is CASSSSEGAQGGELFF. CDR3 nucleotide sequence: TGTGCCAGCAGCTCCTCTGAGGGGGCGCAGGGCGGGGAGCTGTTTTTT.

This sequence joins TRBV10-2 and TRBJ2-2; D not certain. The CDR3 is 13 residues long. The germline CDR1 and CDR2 sequences are WSHSY and SAAADI. V lost 10 bases, J lost 6 bases, and 15 bases lay in between. CDR3: CATLTTGPGELFF. The CDR3 DNA is TGCGCCACCCTAACCACGGGTCCCGGGGAGCTGTTTTTT.

V usage is TRBV30 and J usage is TRBJ1-2; 7 bases agree with TRBD1. The V gene end was trimmed by 0 bases and the J gene end by 1 base; junction bases not matched to a gene: 5. Germline V gene lookup returns CDR1 GTSNPN and CDR2 SVGIG (reference sequence). The CDR3 consists of 15 residues. The DNA for the CDR3 is TGTGCCTGGAGTGTACTAGGGGGCCTTAACTATGGCTACACCTTC. This encodes CAWSVLGGLNYGYTF.

V is TRBV4-1 and J is TRBJ1-6; D not resolved. Trimming shortened V by 7 bases and J by 4 bases, and 14 bases separated the two germline ends. The CDR3 is made up of 15 amino acids. Germline CDR1 and CDR2: MGHRA and YSYEKL. CDR3 sequence: CASTTNSVYNSPLHF. In DNA, the CDR3 is TGCGCCAGCACAACCAACTCTGTATATAATTCACCCCTCCACTTT.

The chain links TRBV2 to TRBJ1-1, with 11 bases lining up with TRBD1. The CDR3 covers 15 residues. Germline values: CDR1 SNHLY, CDR2 FYNNEI. The V segment lost 6 bases and the J segment 4 bases; nucleotides outside the gene matches: 7. The CDR3 sequence: CASRGQGGVGTEAFF. The CDR3 region has the DNA TGTGCCAGCAGGGGACAGGGGGGAGTTGGCACTGAAGCTTTCTTT.

The chain employs TRBV19 and TRBJ2-7; TRBD2 agrees at 11 bases. The CDR3 spans 15 residues. J lost 0 bases, V lost 7 bases, and 5 bases had no gene match. Germline CDR1 LNHDA, CDR2 SQIVND (reference sequence). In DNA, the CDR3 is TGTGCCAGTACCCTAGCGGGGGGCAGCTCCTACGAGCAGTACTTC. Its translation: CASTLAGGSSYEQYF. Full variable domain (remainder filled in from reference TRBV19 and TRBJ2-7): DGGITQSPKYLFRKEGQNVTLSCEQNLNHDAMYWYRQDPGQGLRLIYYSQIVNDFQKGDIAEGYSVSREKKESFPLTVTSAQKNPTAFYLCASTLAGGSSYEQYFGPGTRLTVT.

This chain links TRBV28 with TRBJ2-7, with TRBD2 identical over 8 bases. Trimming removed 5 bases from V and 3 bases from J; junction bases left unmatched: 9. Germline CDR1 reads MDHEN; CDR2 reads SYDVKM. The CDR3 is 15 amino acids. Written as DNA, the CDR3 is TGTGCCAGCAGTGACATAGCGGGAACGGACTACGAGCAGTACTTC. Translating it yields CASSDIAGTDYEQYF.

The chain combines TRBV5-1 with TRBJ2-4; perhaps TRBD1 as D (5 bases). CDR3 length: 15 amino acids. Trimming removed 5 bases from V and 0 bases from J, with 12 bases in between. CDR1 SGHRS and CDR2 YFSETQ come from the germline V gene. CDR3 loop: CASSQLGVAKNIQYF. DNA for the CDR3: TGCGCCAGCAGTCAATTAGGGGTAGCCAAAAACATTCAGTACTTC.

This clone has a single count. The rearrangement links TRBV27 to TRBJ1-6, with 8 bases aligning to TRBD1. Germline V CDR1 and CDR2: MNHEY, SMNVEV (reference sequence). CDR3 length equals 14 residues. The V segment lost 1 base and the J segment 13 bases; nucleotides outside the gene matches: 6. The CDR3 spells CASSLLSAGGPLHF. The CDR3 coding sequence is TGTGCCAGCAGTTTATTGTCGGCAGGGGGCCCCCTCCACTTT.

The chain recombines TRBV29-1 with TRBJ2-2; D uncertain. Germline-derived CDR1 and CDR2 are SQVTM and ANQGSEA. Deletions cut 3 bases from V and 3 bases from J, with 14 bases between. The CDR3 extends over 15 amino acids. This CDR3 is CSVDGVSPDTGELFF. The CDR3 DNA is TGCAGCGTTGATGGAGTTTCCCCGGACACCGGGGAGCTGTTTTTT.

The J gene is TRBJ2-2, the V gene TRBV19, with D tentatively TRBD1 (5 bases). V was clipped by 7 bases and J by 2 bases, with 11 bases between them. The CDR3 totals 14 residues. CDR1 and CDR2 from the germline V gene are LNHDA and SQIVND (reference sequence). The CDR3 protein is CASTLTVNTGELFF. CDR3 DNA sequence: TGTGCCAGTACCCTGACAGTTAACACCGGGGAGCTGTTTTTT.

The rearrangement uses TRBV9 and TRBJ1-6; 10 bases align to TRBD1. CDR1 is SGDLS, CDR2 YYNGEE, per germline. The CDR3 is 15 residues long. Trimming removed 6 bases from V and 8 bases from J; junction bases left unmatched: 8. The CDR3 DNA reads as TGTGCCAGCACCGGCCGGGACAGGGGACATTCACCCCTCCACTTT. It specifies CASTGRDRGHSPLHF.

The chain combines TRBV6-5 with TRBJ1-2, with D possibly matching TRBD1 (5 bases). This CDR3 comprises 14 residues. CDR1 and CDR2 (germline): MNHEY, SVGAGI. The germline V and J ends were trimmed by 5 bases and 4 bases, with 14 bases remaining between them. The CDR3 loop is CASSIDGGTYGYTF. The DNA for the CDR3 is TGTGCCAGCAGTATCGACGGAGGGACCTATGGCTACACCTTC.

A single count supports this clone. The V and J genes are TRBV5-1 and TRBJ1-2; 7 bases match TRBD1. The germline gives CDR1 SGHRS, CDR2 YFSETQ. V lost 3 bases to trimming and J lost 0 bases; unmatched junction nucleotides: 5. This CDR3 region has 15 residues. CDR3: CASSSGGTANYGYTF. Written as DNA, the CDR3 is TGCGCCAGCAGCTCGGGAGGGACAGCTAACTATGGCTACACCTTC. The full variable domain, its missing parts supplied by reference TRBV5-1 and TRBJ1-2, is KAGVTQTPRYLIKTRGQQVTLSCSPISGHRSVSWYQQTPGQGLQFLFEYFSETQRNKGNFPGRFSGRQFSNSRSEMNVSTLELGDSALYLCASSSGGTANYGYTFGSGTRLTVV.

The chain combines TRBV30 with TRBJ2-3; 7 positions match TRBD2. This CDR3 is 12 amino acids long. Germline V gene lookup returns CDR1 GTSNPN and CDR2 SVGIG (reference sequence). With V trimmed by 8 bases and J by 4 bases, 6 bases remained unmatched. The CDR3 loop is CAHNAGADTQYF. The CDR3 DNA follows: TGTGCCCATAACGCGGGGGCAGATACGCAGTATTTT.

This rearrangement joins TRBV29-1 to TRBJ2-2; possibly TRBD1 for D (6 bases). CDR3 size: 14 residues. The germline V and J ends were trimmed by 3 bases and 4 bases, with 12 bases remaining between them. Germline lookup yields CDR1 SQVTM and CDR2 ANQGSEA. In DNA form, the CDR3 reads TGCAGCGTTGAGGGAAGACAGGCCACCGGGGAGCTGTTTTTT. This sequence encodes CSVEGRQATGELFF.

The genes are TRBV4-2 and TRBJ2-2; tentative D call: TRBD2 (5 bases). The ends were cut back, 1 base at V and 0 bases at J, with 12 bases in the middle. The CDR3 extends over 17 amino acids. The germline V gene encodes CDR1 LGHNA and CDR2 YNFKEQ. Here the CDR3 DNA reads TGTGCCAGCAGCCAAGTGAAGACGGACTCGAACACCGGGGAGCTGTTTTTT. Protein: CASSQVKTDSNTGELFF.

The chain joins TRBV28 to TRBJ1-5, with 8 bases identical to TRBD1. CDR1 is MDHEN, CDR2 SYDVKM, per germline. V lost 5 bases and J lost 0; bases outside the gene matches: 6. The CDR3 totals 16 residues. The CDR3 loop is CASSTGGRFSNQPQHF. The CDR3 DNA reads as TGTGCCAGCAGTACAGGGGGTCGGTTTAGCAATCAGCCCCAGCATTTT. Variable domain in full (rest from reference TRBV28 and TRBJ1-5): DVKVTQSSRYLVKRTGEKVFLECVQDMDHENMFWYRQDPGLGLRLIYFSYDVKMKEKGDIPEGYSVSREKKERFSLILESASTNQTSMYLCASSTGGRFSNQPQHFGDGTRLSIL.

This chain connects TRBV9 to TRBJ1-3, with D unresolved. Germline CDR1 is SGDLS and CDR2 is YYNGEE. The CDR3 runs 15 residues. Trimming shortened V by 3 bases and J by 0 bases, and 10 bases separated the two germline ends. DNA for the CDR3: TGTGCCAGCAGCGACCGGACTTACTCTGGAAACACCATATATTTT. Its protein product is CASSDRTYSGNTIYF.

This clone was observed a few times. CDR3 residues: CASKPLAGAQETQYF. CDR3 sequence (DNA): TGTGCCAGCAAACCACTAGCGGGAGCACAAGAGACCCAGTACTTC. This chain uses TRBV19 with TRBJ2-5; 11 bases align to TRBD2. The CDR3 is made up of 15 amino acids. Germline trimming cut 9 bases from V and 2 bases from J; bases unmatched to any gene: 8. The germline CDR1 and CDR2 sequences are LNHDA and SQIVND (reference sequence).

In this sample, this clone turned up once. The chain uses TRBV19 and TRBJ2-1; 7 bases agree with TRBD2. After removal of 0 bases from V and 6 bases from J, the junction contained 8 bases not matched to a gene. CDR1 LNHDA and CDR2 SQIVND come from the germline V gene (reference sequence). This CDR3 has 16 amino acids. The chain's CDR3 is CASSIEWGAGRNEQFF. CDR3 nucleotides: TGTGCCAGTAGTATAGAATGGGGAGCGGGACGCAATGAGCAGTTCTTC.

Written as DNA, the CDR3 is TGTGCCAGCAGCCACGGACTAGCGCGGGAGACCCAGTACTTC. Protein: CASSHGLARETQYF. This chain joins TRBV14 and TRBJ2-5, with 9 bases lining up with TRBD2. Germline loops: CDR1 SGHDN, CDR2 FVKESK. V was pared by 3 bases and J by 5 bases, with 4 bases of the junction left unmatched. This CDR3 has 14 residues.

The chain has TRBV7-9 and TRBJ2-3; 13 positions agree with TRBD2. V lost 4 bases, J lost 2 bases, and 3 bases stayed unmatched. Germline V CDR1 and CDR2: SEHNR, FQNEAQ (reference sequence). The CDR3 contains 16 residues. The CDR3 nucleotides are TGTGCCAGCAGCTCCGGACTAGCGGGAGCCACAGATACGCAGTATTTT. It yields the protein CASSSGLAGATDTQYF.

The chain uses TRBV5-1 and TRBJ2-3; TRBD1 matches 7 bases. The CDR3 is 15 residues long. V was pared by 0 bases and J by 2 bases, with 3 bases of the junction left unmatched. Germline V gene data show CDR1 as SGHRS and CDR2 as YFSETQ. CDR3 sequence reads: CASSLAGQPTDTQYF. The CDR3 DNA reads TGCGCCAGCAGCTTGGCGGGACAGCCCACAGATACGCAGTATTTT.

The chain combines TRBV27 with TRBJ2-3, with TRBD2 matching 9 bases. From germline, CDR1 is MNHEY and CDR2 SMNVEV (reference sequence). The CDR3 sequence is 15 residues long. The J segment lost 6 bases and the V segment lost 2 bases, leaving 6 bases of the junction unmatched. CDR3 region: CASSLRTSAQDTQYF. The CDR3 DNA follows: TGTGCCAGCAGTTTACGGACTAGCGCTCAGGATACGCAGTATTTT.

This chain links TRBV6-5 with TRBJ2-3; TRBD2 matches 7 bases. Germline trimming cut 0 bases from V and 2 bases from J; bases unmatched to any gene: 5. This CDR3 comprises 16 residues. Germline CDR1 is MNHEY and CDR2 is SVGAGI. CDR3 nucleotides: TGTGCCAGCAGTTACTCCGGGACTAAGGCCACAGATACGCAGTATTTT. It codes for CASSYSGTKATDTQYF.

The chain couples TRBV7-9 to TRBJ2-5; D remains ambiguous. The CDR3 sequence is 14 residues long. Germline assignment: CDR1 SEHNR and CDR2 FQNEAQ (reference sequence). Trimming shortened V by 4 bases and J by 3 bases, and 12 bases separated the two germline ends. CDR3: CASSSASGEETQYF. The CDR3, as DNA: TGTGCCAGCAGCTCCGCCTCGGGTGAAGAGACCCAGTACTTC.

This chain uses TRBV2 with TRBJ1-1; 7 nucleotides agree with TRBD1. J lost 2 bases, V lost 7 bases, and 10 bases had no gene match. Germline V lookup: CDR1 SNHLY, CDR2 FYNNEI. The CDR3 covers 15 residues. The CDR3 spells CASTTSGQPNTEAFF. The CDR3 DNA is TGTGCCAGCACCACCTCGGGACAGCCTAACACTGAAGCTTTCTTT. Together with reference TRBV2 and TRBJ1-1, the CDR3 gives the full variable domain: EPEVTQTPSHQVTQMGQEVILRCVPISNHLYFYWYRQILGQKVEFLVSFYNNEISEKSEIFDDQFSVERPDGSNFTLKIRSTKLEDSAMYFCASTTSGQPNTEAFFGQGTRLTVV.

The chain uses TRBV28 and TRBJ1-1, with a possible D match to TRBD1 (6 bases). The CDR3 covers 15 residues. V was pared by 5 bases and J by 1 base, with 14 bases between. CDR1 and CDR2 (germline): MDHEN, SYDVKM. CDR3 DNA: TGTGCCAGCAGTCCCCTGGACAGCACGAACACTGAAGCTTTCTTT. This gives the protein CASSPLDSTNTEAFF.

The V and J genes are TRBV4-1 and TRBJ2-1, with TRBD1 matching over 9 bases. J gave up 10 bases and V 1 base, and 8 bases lay outside the gene matches. The CDR3 spans 15 residues. In germline, CDR1 is MGHRA, CDR2 YSYEKL. CDR3 DNA sequence: TGCGCCAGCAGCCAAGTACACAGGGGGCAGGGGGAGCAGTTCTTC. This gives the protein CASSQVHRGQGEQFF.

The rearrangement joins TRBV19 to TRBJ2-1; perhaps TRBD2 as D (6 bases). From germline, CDR1 is LNHDA and CDR2 SQIVND (reference sequence). The germline V and J ends were trimmed by 7 bases and 0 bases, with 34 bases remaining between them. The CDR3 is made up of 22 amino acids. The CDR3 DNA is TGTGCCAGTATACGAGTGGGATTCGGGGGTCAGCGGTTTCTTAGCTCCTACAATGAGCAGTTCTTC. Its protein product is CASIRVGFGGQRFLSSYNEQFF.

The rearrangement joins TRBV6-1 to TRBJ2-1, with TRBD1 matching over 7 bases. This CDR3 comprises 15 residues. Per germline, CDR1 MNHNS and CDR2 SASEGT. V shed 4 bases, J shed 4 bases, and the junction held 7 bases outside the gene matches. The CDR3 DNA sequence: TGTGCCAGCAGTGTTCCCAGGGGGTATTACAATGAGCAGTTCTTC. Translation gives CASSVPRGYYNEQFF.